A selection of T cell receptor beta chains follows, all from one sample in a study of blood T cell repertoires in COVID-19. Generated by immunoSEQ multiplex PCR, the TCRdb table keeps only in-frame clones and is missing some. The sample has over 65,000 clones, more than 75% seen once. What was sequenced was peripheral blood. The receptor source for this set is a human donor in a cohort sampled during active COVID-19. CDR3s include the opening cysteine and the closing phenylalanine or tryptophan. A D gene is named only where the DNA matches it firmly.

j_call v_call d_call cdr3_aa
TRBJ1-5 TRBV5-1 TRBD1 CASSPGTGAQPQHF
TRBJ1-1 TRBV2 TRBD1 CASRGQGAGTEAFF
TRBJ1-6 TRBV6-6 NA CASSKGVGSPLHF
TRBJ1-1 TRBV7-9 NA CASSLEGVRGSEAFF
TRBJ1-1 TRBV28 NA CASSLGAPTEAFF
TRBJ2-7 TRBV3-1/TRBV3-2 TRBD2 CASSRPGLAWEQYF
TRBJ2-7 TRBV6-6 TRBD2 CAASPGGSYEQYF
TRBJ2-3 TRBV21-1 NA CASSKTPSTTVSTDTQYF
TRBJ1-5 TRBV28 TRBD1 CASRTGGQPQHF
TRBJ1-1 TRBV6-5 NA CASKSLNTEAFF
TRBJ2-7 TRBV7-2 TRBD2 CASSLGYSGGPAYEQYF
TRBJ2-5 TRBV7-2 TRBD1 CASSTRGQQTQYF
TRBJ2-2 TRBV5-8 NA CASSSTGHTGELFF
TRBJ2-2 TRBV6-6 TRBD1 CASSDPGTDTGELFF
TRBJ1-4 TRBV28 NA CASSSGGFPTNEKLFF
TRBJ2-3 TRBV10-3 NA CATQGGEDTQYF
TRBJ2-2 TRBV19 TRBD2 CASRLLAGGPSTGELFF
TRBJ1-1 TRBV7-3 NA CASSLSRGNTEAFF
TRBJ2-5 TRBV7-2 NA CASSLGGGFGETQYF
TRBJ1-1 TRBV21-1 NA CASLLIITRVGYTEAFF
TRBJ2-6 TRBV29-1 NA CSVRRAGANVLTF
TRBJ2-7 TRBV7-2 NA CASSLARDYEQYF
TRBJ1-5 TRBV6-5 NA CASTRVRRGNQPQHF
TRBJ2-7 TRBV2 TRBD1 CASSDYLGGQAPFSGTYEQYF
TRBJ2-3 TRBV9 TRBD2 CASSVGSGMGTDTQYF
TRBJ2-7 TRBV18 NA CASSPDGITSYEQYF
TRBJ2-3 TRBV7-3 NA CASSFSLAGPGDTQYF
TRBJ2-1 TRBV29-1 TRBD1 CSVPDAWDRQGSADEQFF
TRBJ1-1 TRBV11-3 TRBD1 CASSQTGRTEAFF
TRBJ2-7 TRBV3-1/TRBV3-2 NA CASSQGQGGDEQYF
TRBJ2-2 TRBV15 NA CATRQGTNTGELFF